A single sample gave rise to the 26 T cell receptor beta chains below, sequenced in a study of cytomegalovirus exposure and HLA in healthy donors. The PCR used 60 Vbeta and 13 Jbeta primers. TCRdb's copy holds only in-frame clones and misses some; the assay was immunoSEQ multiplex PCR. Of around 130,000 clones detected, around 80% appear once; the ten largest clones hold less than 2%. The source material was PBMCs. The receptor set was obtained from a woman aged 18-30 years in good health and CMV-seronegative.

This clone was counted a few times. The chain couples TRBV30 to TRBJ1-5; D possibly corresponds to TRBD1 (6 bases). This CDR3 is 14 amino acids long. Trimming shortened V by 0 bases and J by 4 bases, and 10 bases separated the two germline ends. CDR1 and CDR2 from the germline V gene are GTSNPN and SVGIG (reference sequence). DNA of the CDR3: TGTGCCTGGAGTGTTGGGCAGGGGAATCAGCCCCAGCATTTT. It translates to CAWSVGQGNQPQHF.

The chain combines TRBV10-3 with TRBJ1-4, with 8 nucleotides matching TRBD1. Trimming at V came to 0 bases and at J to 6 bases, leaving 6 bases not matched to a gene. Germline V CDR1 and CDR2: ENHRY, SYGVKD. The CDR3 extends over 16 amino acids. CDR3 amino acids: CAISESAQGADEKLFF. The DNA of the CDR3 is TGTGCCATCAGTGAGTCGGCTCAGGGGGCGGATGAAAAACTGTTTTTT.

V and J are TRBV15 and TRBJ2-5, with unresolved D. Germline loops: CDR1 LNHNV, CDR2 YYDKDF (reference sequence). V lost 5 bases and J lost 0, with 7 bases in between. CDR3 length equals 13 residues. CDR3 in amino acids: CATSGAYQETQYF. CDR3 in DNA: TGTGCCACCAGCGGAGCGTACCAAGAGACCCAGTACTTC.

The chain employs TRBV7-2 and TRBJ1-2; weak D call: TRBD1 (5 bases). Per germline, CDR1 SGHTA and CDR2 FQGNSA. V was trimmed by 3 bases and J by 4 bases, leaving 9 bases between them. The CDR3 runs to 13 residues. DNA for the CDR3: TGTGCCAGCAGCTTTAGGGGCGCCTATGGCTACACCTTC. Its protein product is CASSFRGAYGYTF.

The chain couples TRBV6-5 to TRBJ2-3, with D possibly matching TRBD2 (6 bases). The V end was cut by 0 bases, the J end by 2 bases, with 12 bases between. The CDR3 runs 16 residues. The germline V gene has CDR1 MNHEY and CDR2 SVGAGI. The CDR3 bases are TGTGCCAGCAGTTACTCAGGGCGGGACCTCACAGATACGCAGTATTTT. Protein sequence: CASSYSGRDLTDTQYF.

This chain uses TRBV25-1 with TRBJ2-7; the D gene is possibly TRBD2 (7 bases). This CDR3 spans 15 amino acids. The germline V gene encodes CDR1 MGHDK and CDR2 SYGVNS. Deletions cut 5 bases from V and 3 bases from J, with 17 bases between. This chain's CDR3 is CASSPRGGDGYEQYF. DNA for the CDR3: TGTGCCAGCAGTCCAAGGGGGGGAGACGGCTACGAGCAGTACTTC.

The V gene is TRBV4-1, the J gene TRBJ2-3; the match to TRBD2 covers 9 bases. Germline lookup yields CDR1 MGHRA and CDR2 YSYEKL. CDR3 length: 15 amino acids. V trimming: 4 bases; J trimming: 6 bases; junction bases outside the gene matches: 8. CDR3 amino acids: CASSPWVAGVDTQYF. The CDR3 DNA reads TGCGCCAGCAGCCCTTGGGTAGCGGGAGTGGATACGCAGTATTTT.

V is TRBV4-1 and J is TRBJ2-7; 10 bases are shared with TRBD1. The V gene end was trimmed by 4 bases and the J gene end by 2 bases; junction bases not matched to a gene: 11. The CDR3 length is 17 residues. From germline, CDR1 is MGHRA and CDR2 YSYEKL. The CDR3, as DNA: TGCGCCAGCAGCCTCGGGACCGGGACAGGGGAACCCTACGAGCAGTACTTC. Encoded protein: CASSLGTGTGEPYEQYF.

This chain joins TRBV7-6 and TRBJ2-7, with 10 bases fitting TRBD2. Unmatched junction bases numbered 5, after V lost 5 bases and J lost 4 bases. Germline assignment: CDR1 SGHVS and CDR2 FNYEAQ. CDR3 length: 14 amino acids. The CDR3 sequence: CASSLVSGGYEQYF. CDR3 DNA sequence: TGTGCCAGCAGCCTTGTTAGCGGGGGGTACGAGCAGTACTTC.

The V call is TRBV5-4, the J call TRBJ1-1; TRBD1 matches at 9 bases. The CDR3 has 14 residues. Germline CDR1 and CDR2: SGHNT and YYREEE (reference sequence). The V gene end was trimmed by 5 bases and the J gene end by 3 bases; junction bases not matched to a gene: 5. The CDR3, as DNA: TGTGCCAGCAGGACGGACAGGGGTGACACTGAAGCTTTCTTT. This encodes CASRTDRGDTEAFF.

The rearrangement uses TRBV18 and TRBJ2-2; TRBD1 is a possible D gene (6 bases). The ends were cut back, 3 bases at V and 1 base at J, with 12 bases in the middle. CDR3 length equals 16 residues. Germline CDR1 and CDR2: KGHSH and LQKENI. The CDR3 bases are TGTGCCAGCTCACCTGAACAGGGAATGAACACCGGGGAGCTGTTTTTT. It yields the protein CASSPEQGMNTGELFF.

The chain combines TRBV9 with TRBJ2-3, with no clear D. V lost 0 bases and J lost 6, with 8 bases in between. Germline CDR1 is SGDLS and CDR2 is YYNGEE. This CDR3 contains 13 residues. The CDR3 region is CASSVDRYDTQYF. CDR3 DNA: TGTGCCAGCAGCGTAGATCGGTATGATACGCAGTATTTT.

This chain links TRBV6-1 with TRBJ1-4, with D perhaps matching TRBD1 (6 bases). V lost 7 bases, J lost 6 bases, and 18 bases lay in between. Per the germline V gene, CDR1 is MNHNS and CDR2 is SASEGT. The length of the CDR3 is 15 residues. Written as DNA, the CDR3 is TGTGCCAGCAACCTGGGGGGGACAAGAGATGAAAAACTGTTTTTT. Residues: CASNLGGTRDEKLFF.

This clone has only one observation. The chain recombines TRBV9 with TRBJ1-1; tentatively, D is TRBD1 (6 bases). Deletions cut 4 bases from V and 3 bases from J, with 13 bases between. This CDR3 region has 14 residues. Per the germline V gene, CDR1 is SGDLS and CDR2 is YYNGEE. The CDR3 nucleotides read TGTGCCAGCAGCTCGAGGGGGGGGGACACTGAAGCTTTCTTT. It codes for CASSSRGGDTEAFF.

The V gene is TRBV6-5, the J gene TRBJ2-2; the match to TRBD2 covers 7 bases. The CDR3 has 14 amino acids. CDR1 is MNHEY, CDR2 SVGAGI, per germline. The V segment lost 7 bases and the J segment 5 bases; nucleotides outside the gene matches: 7. CDR3 bases: TGTGCCAGCAATTTCCGGGGGGTAACCGGGGAGCTGTTTTTT. Translated: CASNFRGVTGELFF.

For this clone: Distinct nucleotide sequences in the sample also encode this CDR3. The chain uses TRBV7-9 and TRBJ1-4, with 7 bases aligning to TRBD1. There are 15 residues in the CDR3. The germline V gene has CDR1 SEHNR and CDR2 FQNEAQ (reference sequence). With V trimmed by 0 bases and J by 8 bases, 6 bases remained unmatched. The CDR3 loop is CASSLARQGGEKLFF. For the CDR3, the DNA is TGTGCCAGCAGCTTAGCGCGACAGGGAGGCGAAAAACTGTTTTTT.

The chain employs TRBV7-2 and TRBJ2-3; D is ambiguous. The germline CDR1 and CDR2 sequences are SGHTA and FQGNSA. This CDR3 is built from 16 residues. Trimming shortened V by 0 bases and J by 0 bases, and 10 bases separated the two germline ends. The CDR3 is CASSLALLRSTDTQYF. The DNA of the CDR3 is TGTGCCAGCAGCTTAGCGCTGCTGAGAAGCACAGATACGCAGTATTTT.

The chain joins TRBV19 to TRBJ1-1; perhaps TRBD1 as D (5 bases). Trimming removed 7 bases from V and 4 bases from J, with 19 bases in between. Germline assignment: CDR1 LNHDA and CDR2 SQIVND (reference sequence). The CDR3 totals 15 residues. CDR3 coding DNA: TGTGCCAGTATCCCCAGATCACAGGTCCCCACTGAAGCTTTCTTT. Translation gives CASIPRSQVPTEAFF.

This clone was detected only once. The V call is TRBV10-1, the J call TRBJ2-3; 8 bases align to TRBD2. Germline V gene sequence: CDR1 WNHNN, CDR2 SYGVQD (reference sequence). The CDR3 is 14 residues long. V lost 2 bases and J lost 6; bases outside the gene matches: 4. CDR3 in DNA: TGCGCCAGCAGTGAGGTCGGGAGGGCGGATACGCAGTATTTT. Translated: CASSEVGRADTQYF.

The gene calls are TRBV30 and TRBJ1-1; 7 bases map to TRBD1. V lost 4 bases, J lost 3 bases, and 2 bases stayed unmatched. This CDR3 has 12 amino acids. Germline V gene sequence: CDR1 GTSNPN, CDR2 SVGIG (reference sequence). In DNA, the CDR3 is TGTGCCTGGACGACAGGGTACACTGAAGCTTTCTTT. Translating it yields CAWTTGYTEAFF.

The V and J genes are TRBV7-8 and TRBJ2-7, with 9 bases matching TRBD2. Germline V gene sequence: CDR1 SGHVS, CDR2 FQNEAQ. The CDR3 spans 14 residues. V dropped 6 bases and J dropped 6; count of bases not matched to a gene: 9. The CDR3, as DNA: TGTGCCAGCAGTTTACCCGGGACTAGCAGCGAGCAGTACTTC. Translated: CASSLPGTSSEQYF.

This chain joins TRBV30 and TRBJ1-1; 7 bases are shared with TRBD1. Germline CDR1 and CDR2: GTSNPN and SVGIG (reference sequence). CDR3 length: 13 residues. V shed 2 bases, J shed 4 bases, and the junction held 4 bases outside the gene matches. The CDR3 DNA reads TGTGCCTGGAGTTCAACAGGGGCCACTGAAGCTTTCTTT. Translating it yields CAWSSTGATEAFF.

This clone was recorded only once. This CDR3 is CASSTRQADGYGYTF. CDR3 nucleotides: TGTGCCAGCAGTACCCGACAGGCAGACGGGTATGGCTACACCTTC. The rearrangement uses TRBV6-5 and TRBJ1-2, with D perhaps matching TRBD1 (6 bases). The CDR3 extends over 15 amino acids. Germline V gene data show CDR1 as MNHEY and CDR2 as SVGAGI. V was shortened by 5 bases and J by 5 bases, with 18 bases between the two germline ends.

The chain has TRBV11-1 and TRBJ2-2, with TRBD1 matching 8 bases. Trimming at V came to 6 bases and at J to 4 bases, leaving 7 bases not matched to a gene. The CDR3 spans 15 residues. The V gene's germline CDR1 is SGHAT and CDR2 FQDESV (reference sequence). CDR3 sequence reads: CASSQDRGSTGELFF. CDR3 sequence (DNA): TGTGCCAGCAGTCAAGACAGGGGATCCACCGGGGAGCTGTTTTTT.

The chain joins TRBV10-3 to TRBJ1-2; 9 bases are shared with TRBD1. CDR3 size: 14 residues. The junction had 9 bases not matched to a gene; V was cut back by 7 bases and J by 6 bases. Per germline, CDR1 ENHRY and CDR2 SYGVKD. The CDR3 region has the DNA TGTGCCATCACTGGTAACAGGGGGCAAGATGGCTACACCTTC. This encodes CAITGNRGQDGYTF.

This clone turned up a few times. This chain uses TRBV29-1 with TRBJ1-1; a weak D match, TRBD1 (6 bases). Germline values: CDR1 SQVTM, CDR2 ANQGSEA. This CDR3 is 13 amino acids long. Deletions cut 4 bases from V and 0 bases from J, with 9 bases between. The CDR3 reads CSVAQGLNTEAFF. In nucleotides, the CDR3 is TGCAGCGTTGCCCAGGGGCTGAACACTGAAGCTTTCTTT. Looking up the rest from reference TRBV29-1 and TRBJ1-1 gives the full variable domain: SAVISQKPSRDICQRGTSLTIQCQVDSQVTMMFWYRQQPGQSLTLIATANQGSEATYESGFVIDKFPISRPNLTFSTLTVSNMSPEDSSIYLCSVAQGLNTEAFFGQGTRLTVV.